This T cell receptor beta chain is drawn from a study of blood T cells in healthy people across ages. The authors ran a second PCR of roughly 6 to 12 cycles using a sample-barcoded 5' primer and a J-beta primer mix. TCRdb reanalysed the 5' RACE reads using MiXCR and keeps one entry per CDR3 protein. In the table there are hundreds of thousands of distinct CDR3 sequences, around two fifths of which are singletons. Germline values: CDR1 KGHDR, CDR2 SFDVKD. CDR3 size: 13 residues. The germline V and J ends were trimmed by 1 base and 9 bases, with 12 bases remaining between them. The chain carries TRBV24-1 and TRBJ2-7, with D tentatively TRBD1 (5 bases). The TCR was taken from a man between 60 and 70 years old in good health. The sample comprised blood. The CDR3 is CATSDFTVQGQYF. For the CDR3, the DNA is TGTGCCACCAGTGATTTCACAGTCCAGGGGCAGTACTTC.